These 10 T cell receptor beta chains originate from one sample sequenced in a study of T cell changes during pregnancy in multiple sclerosis. TCRdb's copy holds only in-frame clones and misses some; the assay was immunoSEQ multiplex PCR. This sample has 45,000 to 60,000 clones, with about 90% found just once. The sample in question was CD4+ T cells from peripheral blood mononuclear cells, obtained in the second trimester of pregnancy. These receptors came from a female donor with multiple sclerosis, enrolled in a pregnancy study.

The rearrangement joins TRBV2 to TRBJ2-3; the match to TRBD2 covers 12 bases. The CDR3 runs 17 residues. V shed 6 bases and J 0 bases; nucleotides not matched to a gene: 7. Per the germline V gene, CDR1 is SNHLY and CDR2 is FYNNEI. This chain's CDR3 is CASSTSGRPPSTDTQYF. CDR3 sequence (DNA): TGTGCCAGCAGCACTAGCGGGAGGCCCCCTAGCACAGATACGCAGTATTTT.

The V gene is TRBV19, the J gene TRBJ2-6; D remains ambiguous. The length of the CDR3 is 17 residues. V was cut by 5 bases and J by 0 bases, with 14 bases left in between. Germline lookup yields CDR1 LNHDA and CDR2 SQIVND (reference sequence). The CDR3 loop is CASSDARFFSGANVLTF. The CDR3 coding sequence is TGTGCCAGTAGTGACGCCAGGTTTTTCTCTGGGGCCAACGTCCTGACTTTC.

This clone was detected once. The chain uses TRBV5-5 and TRBJ1-2, with TRBD1 identical over 7 bases. CDR3 length equals 13 residues. CDR1 and CDR2 from the germline V gene are SGHKS and YYEKEE (reference sequence). The ends lost 7 bases at V and 4 bases at J; junction bases unmatched: 7. DNA of the CDR3: TGTGCCAGCTCCGGGACAGCAGTCTATGGCTACACCTTC. Amino acids: CASSGTAVYGYTF.

This clone was counted a single time. This chain joins TRBV18 and TRBJ1-3, with D tentatively TRBD1 (5 bases). Trimming cost V 6 bases and J 6 bases, with 18 bases left between them. CDR3 size: 15 residues. Per the germline V gene, CDR1 is KGHSH and CDR2 is LQKENI. The CDR3 DNA reads TGTGCCAGCTCTCCGGGCGGGGGTTCGGAAAACACCATATATTTT. Protein product: CASSPGGGSENTIYF.

The chain uses TRBV7-3 and TRBJ2-5; D is unresolved. Germline lookup yields CDR1 SGHTA and CDR2 FQGTGA. This CDR3 comprises 13 residues. V shed 2 bases and J shed 3 bases, with 7 bases lying between them. This CDR3 reads CASSLHRKETQYF. For the CDR3, the DNA is TGTGCCAGCAGCTTACACAGAAAAGAGACCCAGTACTTC.

This clone was counted a single time. The V and J genes are TRBV19 and TRBJ2-1, with 9 bases identical to TRBD1. Germline-derived CDR1 and CDR2 are LNHDA and SQIVND (reference sequence). V trimming: 9 bases; J trimming: 6 bases; junction bases outside the gene matches: 6. The CDR3 totals 13 residues. The chain's CDR3 is CASLSTGGNEQFF. The CDR3, as DNA: TGTGCCAGCCTTTCGACAGGGGGCAATGAGCAGTTCTTC.

The rearrangement joins TRBV11-2 to TRBJ2-7; 7 bases fit TRBD1. Per the germline V gene, CDR1 is SGHAT and CDR2 is FQNNGV. V shed 1 base and J 2 bases; nucleotides not matched to a gene: 11. The CDR3 length is 17 residues. This CDR3 is CASSLVKGAGRAYEQYF. The DNA of the CDR3 is TGTGCCAGCAGCTTAGTGAAGGGGGCAGGTCGGGCCTACGAGCAGTACTTC.

V usage is TRBV20-1 and J usage is TRBJ1-4; a weak D match, TRBD1 (5 bases). This CDR3 contains 11 residues. CDR1 is DFQATT, CDR2 SNEGSKA, per germline (reference sequence). V lost 3 bases, J lost 8 bases, and 7 bases lay in between. Written as DNA, the CDR3 is TGCAGTGCTAGTCCAGGGGAAAAACTGTTTTTT. This codes for CSASPGEKLFF.

The V and J genes are TRBV2 and TRBJ2-5; no firm D call. CDR3 length: 13 amino acids. V lost 4 bases, J lost 2 bases, and 8 bases lay in between. CDR1 and CDR2 from the germline V gene are SNHLY and FYNNEI. The CDR3 region has the DNA TGTGCCAGCAGTGGTAGAGCGCAAGAGACCCAGTACTTC. Its translation: CASSGRAQETQYF.

The V call is TRBV27, the J call TRBJ1-5; 8 bases agree with TRBD1. Germline CDR1 and CDR2: MNHEY and SMNVEV (reference sequence). CDR3 length: 15 residues. V shed 2 bases and J 2 bases; nucleotides not matched to a gene: 2. CDR3 coding DNA: TGTGCCAGCAGTTTAAGGGGACAGGGCAATCAGCCCCAGCATTTT. As protein: CASSLRGQGNQPQHF.